The rows below give T cell receptor beta chains drawn from one sample of a study of T cells in Graves' hyperthyroidism and ophthalmopathy. TCRdb reprocessed the multiplex PCR reads with MiXCR, giving one entry per CDR3 protein. The repertoire holds more than 350,000 distinct CDR3 sequences, with more than 14% as singletons. What was sequenced was blood. The receptors here all came from a woman in her thirties with Graves' ophthalmopathy. The CDR3 runs from the conserved cysteine through the conserved F or W. The order of the fields is V gene, clone size, D gene, J gene, CDR3 DNA, CDR3 protein. The D gene is left open where the match is weak. Only some rows state a clone size, as once, few, many or a class for expanded clones.

V: TRBV28; size: many; D: .; J: TRBJ2-7; DNA: TGTGCCAGCAGTGCACAGGGCTACGAGCAGTACTTC; CDR3: CASSAQGYEQYF
V: TRBV15; size: many; D: .; J: TRBJ2-2; DNA: TGTGCCACCAGCGGTGTATGGGGCAACACCGGGGAGCTGTTTTTT; CDR3: CATSGVWGNTGELFF
V: TRBV15; size: many; D: TRBD1; J: TRBJ1-5; DNA: TGTGCCACCAGCAGTTGGAGGGGGACAGCTAGCAATCAGCCCCAGCATTTT; CDR3: CATSSWRGTASNQPQHF
V: TRBV9; size: many; D: TRBD1; J: TRBJ1-1; DNA: TGTGCCAGCAGCCCAGGTTGGGGACAGGGTGGCACTGAAGCTTTCTTT; CDR3: CASSPGWGQGGTEAFF
V: TRBV2; size: many; D: .; J: TRBJ1-5; DNA: TGTGCCACCGCCCTACTGCGGACAGAGGAACAGCCCCAGCATTTT; CDR3: CATALLRTEEQPQHF
V: TRBV5-1; size: few; D: TRBD2; J: TRBJ2-5; DNA: TGCGCCAGCAGCTTTACTAGCGGGGGAAGGGAGACCCAGTACTTC; CDR3: CASSFTSGGRETQYF
V: TRBV27; size: many; D: .; J: TRBJ2-7; DNA: TGTGCCAGCAGTTTAAATGACGGTGACTACGAGCAGTACTTC; CDR3: CASSLNDGDYEQYF
V: TRBV20-1; size: many; D: .; J: TRBJ1-5; DNA: TGCAGTGCTAGAGATGCCCCCGGGAGCGCTAGCAATCAGCCCCAGCATTTT; CDR3: CSARDAPGSASNQPQHF
V: TRBV6-1; size: many; D: TRBD2; J: TRBJ2-1; DNA: TGTGCCAGCAGTGAAGCTCGCGGGGGGGCTTCTGAGCAGTTCTTC; CDR3: CASSEARGGASEQFF
V: TRBV12-3/TRBV12-4; size: many; D: .; J: TRBJ1-1; DNA: TGTGCCAGCGTTTACGGGGGCAACACTGAAGCTTTCTTT; CDR3: CASVYGGNTEAFF
V: TRBV3-1; size: .; D: TRBD1; J: TRBJ1-4; DNA: TGTGCCAGCAGCCATACAGGGGGCGATGAAAAACTGTTTTTT; CDR3: CASSHTGGDEKLFF
V: TRBV11-2; size: many; D: TRBD2; J: TRBJ2-2; DNA: TGTGCCAGCAGCGCAAGCGGGGGAGCGAACACCGGGGAGCTGTTTTTT; CDR3: CASSASGGANTGELFF
V: TRBV27; size: many; D: .; J: TRBJ2-2; DNA: TGTGCCAGCTCTAACGGTGGGGGAACCGGGGAGCTGTTTTTT; CDR3: CASSNGGGTGELFF
V: TRBV18; size: many; D: .; J: TRBJ2-3; DNA: TGTGCCAGCTCACCACGGGTACAAAACAGAGATACGCAGTATTTT; CDR3: CASSPRVQNRDTQYF
V: TRBV7-6; size: .; D: TRBD1; J: TRBJ2-2; DNA: TGTGCCAGCAGCCAGACAGGCCAGGGGGCCACCGGGGAGCTGTTTTTT; CDR3: CASSQTGQGATGELFF
V: TRBV20-1; size: many; D: .; J: TRBJ2-1; DNA: TGCAGTGGTGGACAGCTGTACAATGAGCAGTTCTTC; CDR3: CSGGQLYNEQFF